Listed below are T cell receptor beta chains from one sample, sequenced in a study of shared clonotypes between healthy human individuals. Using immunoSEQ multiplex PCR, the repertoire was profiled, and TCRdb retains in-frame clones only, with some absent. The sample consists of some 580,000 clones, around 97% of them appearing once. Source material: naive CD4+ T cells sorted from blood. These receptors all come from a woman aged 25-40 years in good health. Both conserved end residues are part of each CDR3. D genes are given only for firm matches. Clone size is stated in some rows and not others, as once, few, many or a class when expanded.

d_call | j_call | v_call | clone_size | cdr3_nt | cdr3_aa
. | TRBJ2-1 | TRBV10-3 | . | TGTGCCATCAGTGAGTTCACCAAGAACAATGAGCAGTTCTTC | CAISEFTKNNEQFF
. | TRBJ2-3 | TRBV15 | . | TGTGCCACCAGCAAACGGACAGACCCCACCACAGATACGCAGTATTTT | CATSKRTDPTTDTQYF
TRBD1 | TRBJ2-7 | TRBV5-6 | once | TGTGCCAGCAGCTATGGGACAGGGGGGCCTGGGGAGCAGTACTTC | CASSYGTGGPGEQYF
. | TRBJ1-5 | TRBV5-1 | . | TGCGCCAGCAGTCCCGACGGGGCCAATCAGCCCCAGCATTTT | CASSPDGANQPQHF
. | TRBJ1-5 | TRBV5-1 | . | TGCGCCAGCAGCTTGGTGGGGGGCGGAGGTCAGCCCCAGCATTTT | CASSLVGGGGQPQHF
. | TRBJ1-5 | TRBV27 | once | TGTGCCAGCAGTTTATCACGGGGGTCCGGTCTCGGCAGTAGCAATCAGCCCCAGCATTTT | CASSLSRGSGLGSSNQPQHF
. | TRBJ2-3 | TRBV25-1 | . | TGTGCCAGCAGTGAATTCGGCACAGATACGCAGTATTTT | CASSEFGTDTQYF
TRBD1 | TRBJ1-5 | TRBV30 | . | TGTGCCTGGAGTGTACAGGGGGCAAATCAGCCCCAGCATTTT | CAWSVQGANQPQHF
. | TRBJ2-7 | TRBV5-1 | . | TGCGCCAGCAGCACCCGAATCTCCTATGAGCAGTACTTC | CASSTRISYEQYF
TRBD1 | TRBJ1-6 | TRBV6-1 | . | TGTGCCAGCAGGGAGGGACAGGGGTACTCACCCCTCCACTTT | CASREGQGYSPLHF
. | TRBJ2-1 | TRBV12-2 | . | TGTGCAAGTCGCTTAGAGCGAGCGGGAGGGAGGTACAATGAGCAGTTCTTC | CASRLERAGGRYNEQFF
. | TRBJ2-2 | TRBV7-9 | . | TGTGCCAGCAGCTTACGCGACCAGCGGGCCACCGGGGAGCTGTTTTTT | CASSLRDQRATGELFF
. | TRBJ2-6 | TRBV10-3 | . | TGTGCCACCGGAACTGGGGCCAACGTCCTGACTTTC | CATGTGANVLTF
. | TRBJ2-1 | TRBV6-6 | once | TGTGCCAGCAGTTACGGGGGGAGCTCCTACAATGAGCAGTTCTTC | CASSYGGSSYNEQFF
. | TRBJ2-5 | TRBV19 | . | TGTGCCAGTAGTATGGGCTTCCAAGAGACCCAGTACTTC | CASSMGFQETQYF
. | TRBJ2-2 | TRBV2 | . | TGTGCCAGCAGTGAAATGAGGGGGACGGGCGGGGAGCTGTTTTTT | CASSEMRGTGGELFF
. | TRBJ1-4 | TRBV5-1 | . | TGCGCCAGCAGCCCAGGACGGCCCACTAATGAAAAACTGTTTTTT | CASSPGRPTNEKLFF
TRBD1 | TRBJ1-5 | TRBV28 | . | TGTGCCAGCAGTCCACTAGTACAGGGGCAGGTCCAGCCCCAGCATTTT | CASSPLVQGQVQPQHF
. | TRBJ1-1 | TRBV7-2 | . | TGTGCCAGCAGCTTAGCGAGGCAGGGGTGGCGCGGATCGGACACTGAAGCTTTCTTT | CASSLARQGWRGSDTEAFF
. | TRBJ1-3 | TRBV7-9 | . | TGTGCCAGCAGCTTTCGGGACGTAAGCCGCTCTGGAAACACCATATATTTT | CASSFRDVSRSGNTIYF
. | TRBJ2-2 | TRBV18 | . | TGTGCCAGCTCACCAACAAGCACCGGGGAGCTGTTTTTT | CASSPTSTGELFF
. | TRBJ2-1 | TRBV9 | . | TGTGCCAGCAGCGCACCCCCCCCGGATTGGGGAGAGCAGTTCTTC | CASSAPPPDWGEQFF
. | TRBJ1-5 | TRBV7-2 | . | TGTGCCAGCAGTCCCTGGCACAATCAGCCCCAGCATTTT | CASSPWHNQPQHF
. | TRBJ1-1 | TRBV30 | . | TGTGCCTGGAGTCTTGGACCTGTCACTGAAGCTTTCTTT | CAWSLGPVTEAFF
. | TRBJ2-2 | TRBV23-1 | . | TGCGCCAGCAGCCAATTAGAGAGGACAGAGATGTACACCGGGGAGCTGTTTTTT | CASSQLERTEMYTGELFF
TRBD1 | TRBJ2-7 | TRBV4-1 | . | TGCGCCAGCAGGGGACAGGGGGTCGAGCAGTACTTC | CASRGQGVEQYF
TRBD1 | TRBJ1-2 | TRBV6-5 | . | TGTGCCAGCAGTTACCCTGGACAGGCAGCCTGGGGGTACACCTTC | CASSYPGQAAWGYTF
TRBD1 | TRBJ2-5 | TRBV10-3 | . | TGTGCCATCAGAGGACAGGGGTACCAAGAGACCCAGTACTTC | CAIRGQGYQETQYF
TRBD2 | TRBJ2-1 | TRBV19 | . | TGTGCCAGTAGTTCGACTAGCGGGAGCCTCTACAATGAGCAGTTCTTC | CASSSTSGSLYNEQFF
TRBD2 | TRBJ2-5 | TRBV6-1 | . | TGTGCCAGCAGTGAACGCACTAGCGGGGTTCGGGAGACCCAGTACTTC | CASSERTSGVRETQYF
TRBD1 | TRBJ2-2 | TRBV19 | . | TGTGCCAGTAGACAATACCGGGACAGGCGTTCCGGGGAGCTGTTTTTT | CASRQYRDRRSGELFF
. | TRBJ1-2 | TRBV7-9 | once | TGTGCCAGCAGCTTAGGACAGGCCCTCTATGGCTACACCTTC | CASSLGQALYGYTF
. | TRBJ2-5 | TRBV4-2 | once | TGTGCCAGCAGCCCCGGGGCCCCTGGAGAGACCCAGTACTTC | CASSPGAPGETQYF
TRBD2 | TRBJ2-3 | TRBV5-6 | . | TGTGCCAGCAGCTTGTTACTAGCGGGACTCACAGATACGCAGTATTTT | CASSLLLAGLTDTQYF
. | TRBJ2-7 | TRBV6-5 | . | TGTGCCAGCAGTTATACCAGCGGCTACGAGCAGTACTTC | CASSYTSGYEQYF
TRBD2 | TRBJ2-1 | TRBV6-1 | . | TGTGCCAGCAGTGAAAAGGGGACTAGCGGTAGCTCCTACAATGAGCAGTTCTTC | CASSEKGTSGSSYNEQFF
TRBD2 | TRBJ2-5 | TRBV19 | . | TGTGCCAGTAGTCGGACTAGCGGGAGACAAGAGACCCAGTACTTC | CASSRTSGRQETQYF